A selection of T cell receptor beta chains follows, all from one sample in a study of T cells in Graves' hyperthyroidism and ophthalmopathy. TCRdb re-analysed the multiplex PCR reads in MiXCR, keeping a single row per CDR3 protein. The data show hundreds of thousands of distinct CDR3 sequences, around 20% seen once. What was sequenced was blood. The receptors stem from a woman aged 45-60 years with Graves' hyperthyroidism that later progressed to Graves' ophthalmopathy. Both conserved end residues are part of each CDR3. A D gene is named only where the DNA matches it firmly. A row's size may be missing; if present it is once, few, many or a size class.

TRBJ2-5	-	-	TRBV11-2	CASSLAVVQGLAETQYF	TGTGCCAGCAGCTTGGCCGTCGTTCAGGGGCTTGCAGAGACCCAGTACTTC
TRBJ1-5	few	TRBD1	TRBV4-1	CASSQHHGQAVNQPQHF	TGCGCCAGCAGCCAACACCATGGACAGGCAGTTAATCAGCCCCAGCATTTT
TRBJ2-2	-	-	TRBV2	CASSATGAGNTGELFF	TGTGCCAGCAGTGCCACTGGCGCGGGGAACACCGGGGAGCTGTTTTTT
TRBJ2-1	many	TRBD2	TRBV7-9	CASSLVGGLAGVEQFF	TGTGCCAGCAGCTTAGTGGGTGGGCTAGCGGGCGTTGAGCAGTTCTTC
TRBJ1-5	many	-	TRBV12-3/TRBV12-4	CASSLALMGGEQPQHF	TGTGCCAGCAGTTTAGCGCTTATGGGGGGCGAGCAGCCCCAGCATTTT
TRBJ2-7	many	TRBD1	TRBV6-1	CASTYRDSSNEQYF	TGTGCCAGCACCTACAGGGACAGTTCCAACGAGCAGTACTTC
TRBJ2-1	-	TRBD1	TRBV3-1	CASRRTGTYNEQFF	TGTGCCAGCAGGCGGACAGGGACCTACAATGAGCAGTTCTTC
TRBJ2-7	-	-	TRBV2	CASSAVGTTYEQYF	TGTGCCAGCAGCGCCGTCGGGACAACCTACGAGCAGTACTTC
TRBJ2-2	many	-	TRBV20-1	CSAEGLNTGELFF	TGCAGTGCGGAGGGGTTGAACACCGGGGAGCTGTTTTTT
TRBJ1-6	few	TRBD1	TRBV7-3	CASSSGTGVHF	TGTGCCAGCAGCTCGGGGACAGGGGTTCACTTT
TRBJ1-6	-	TRBD1	TRBV7-9	CASSSGNRGNSPLHF	TGTGCCAGCAGCTCAGGGAACAGGGGAAATTCACCCCTCCACTTT
TRBJ1-5	many	-	TRBV20-1	CSALGRAYQPQHF	TGCAGCGCCTTAGGCAGGGCATATCAGCCCCAGCATTTT
TRBJ2-2	many	TRBD1	TRBV18	CASSPGTPGQGTGELFF	TGTGCCAGCTCACCAGGCACCCCGGGACAGGGTACCGGGGAGCTGTTTTTT
TRBJ2-7	few	-	TRBV10-3	CAIGGGTYEQYF	TGTGCCATCGGGGGCGGGACCTACGAGCAGTACTTC
TRBJ2-1	many	-	TRBV7-2	CASSFPGTLYNEQFF	TGTGCCAGCAGCTTCCCCGGGACTCTGTACAATGAGCAGTTCTTC
TRBJ1-1	many	-	TRBV6-6	CASSYPGRTNTEAFF	TGTGCCAGCAGTTACCCTGGACGTACGAACACTGAAGCTTTCTTT
TRBJ2-3	-	TRBD1	TRBV6-1	CASSPGQGWADTQYF	TGTGCCAGCAGCCCCGGACAGGGATGGGCAGATACGCAGTATTTT
TRBJ1-1	few	-	TRBV29-1	CSVGAHAGTEAFF	TGCAGCGTTGGTGCACACGCGGGGACTGAAGCTTTCTTT
TRBJ2-7	few	-	TRBV6-5	CASSYSDKGGDYEQYF	TGTGCCAGCAGTTACTCGGACAAAGGAGGGGACTACGAGCAGTACTTC
TRBJ2-5	many	-	TRBV29-1	CSVEAGRAQETQYF	TGCAGCGTTGAAGCGGGCAGGGCTCAAGAGACCCAGTACTTC
TRBJ2-1	many	TRBD2	TRBV12-3/TRBV12-4	CASSLASGGLGNEQFF	TGTGCCAGCAGTTTAGCTTCGGGGGGGCTTGGAAATGAGCAGTTCTTC
TRBJ1-1	many	TRBD1	TRBV6-2/TRBV6-3	CASRDRDRLVNTEAFF	TGTGCCAGCAGGGACCGGGACAGGCTTGTAAACACTGAAGCTTTCTTT
TRBJ1-2	many	-	TRBV18	CASSPRRGDGYTF	TGTGCCAGCTCACCACGTCGGGGCGATGGCTACACCTTC
TRBJ1-6	-	TRBD1	TRBV20-1	CSARVLDRGGHYDF	TGCAGTGCTAGAGTTTTGGACAGGGGGGGCCACTACGACTTT
TRBJ1-1	many	-	TRBV7-9	CASSFRERAGHGGTEAFF	TGTGCCAGCAGCTTTCGGGAACGGGCGGGACACGGCGGGACTGAAGCTTTCTTT
TRBJ2-5	many	TRBD1	TRBV20-1	CSAPGTGGSETQYF	TGCAGTGCGCCCGGGACAGGGGGGAGCGAGACCCAGTACTTC
TRBJ2-1	few	TRBD1	TRBV9	CASSAREGQGLYNEQFF	TGTGCCAGCAGCGCGCGCGAGGGACAGGGTTTATACAATGAGCAGTTCTTC
TRBJ2-1	-	TRBD2	TRBV19	CASSIGGGTEQFF	TGTGCCAGTAGTATAGGCGGGGGGACGGAGCAGTTCTTC
TRBJ2-3	few	-	TRBV7-9	CVAGGATDTQYF	TGTGTAGCTGGCGGGGCCACAGATACGCAGTATTTT
TRBJ1-2	many	-	TRBV30	CACPWASGYTF	TGTGCCTGCCCATGGGCCTCTGGCTACACCTTC
TRBJ2-7	few	-	TRBV6-1	CASAAGREQYF	TGTGCCAGCGCCGCGGGACGAGAGCAGTACTTC
TRBJ2-5	many	-	TRBV2	CASSVRLAAGGETQYF	TGTGCCAGCAGTGTGAGGCTAGCGGCAGGGGGAGAGACCCAGTACTTC
TRBJ2-1	many	TRBD2	TRBV11-2	CASSPTSGVGIEQFF	TGTGCCAGCAGCCCAACTAGCGGGGTAGGCATTGAGCAGTTCTTC
TRBJ1-6	many	-	TRBV30	CAWSGTSNPLHF	TGTGCCTGGAGTGGGACCTCCAACCCCCTCCACTTT
TRBJ2-3	many	-	TRBV20-1	CSACRGARTDTQYF	TGCAGTGCTTGCCGGGGGGCCCGCACAGATACGCAGTATTTT
TRBJ1-4	many	-	TRBV18	CASSADRNNEKLFF	TGTGCCAGCTCAGCGGACAGAAACAATGAAAAACTGTTTTTT
TRBJ2-7	once	-	TRBV7-9	CASSLLGGNYEQYF	TGTGCCAGCAGCTTACTCGGTGGAAACTACGAGCAGTACTTC
TRBJ1-1	-	-	TRBV20-1	CSARSSRITEAFF	TGCAGTGCACGCTCCTCCCGGATCACTGAAGCTTTCTTT
TRBJ1-4	-	-	TRBV5-6	CASSKPVGGTTVEKLFF	TGTGCCAGCAGCAAACCGGTGGGGGGGACAACGGTTGAAAAACTGTTTTTT
TRBJ1-2	many	-	TRBV6-5	CASSLVGGYGYTF	TGTGCCAGCAGTTTAGTCGGGGGCTATGGCTACACCTTC
TRBJ2-7	many	-	TRBV13	CASSLSPDGQTYEQYF	TGTGCCAGCAGCTTAAGCCCGGACGGACAAACCTACGAGCAGTACTTC
TRBJ1-2	few	TRBD1	TRBV12-3/TRBV12-4	CASSHGDRGSYGYTF	TGTGCCAGCAGCCACGGGGACAGGGGATCCTATGGCTACACCTTC
TRBJ2-2	-	-	TRBV19	CASKTADTGELFF	TGTGCCAGTAAGACAGCAGACACCGGGGAGCTGTTTTTT
TRBJ1-3	-	-	TRBV29-1	CSVGGTSGNTIYF	TGCAGCGTTGGCGGCACCTCTGGAAACACCATATATTTT
TRBJ1-2	few	-	TRBV27	CASSASNYGYTF	TGTGCCAGCAGCGCTTCTAACTATGGCTACACCTTC
TRBJ2-3	-	-	TRBV6-2/TRBV6-3	CASSYSARGRRTDTQYF	TGTGCCAGCAGTTACTCCGCCCGGGGGCGACGCACAGATACGCAGTATTTT
TRBJ1-1	few	-	TRBV10-3	CATFREQAGKAFF	TGTGCCACCTTTCGAGAGCAGGCCGGAAAAGCTTTCTTT